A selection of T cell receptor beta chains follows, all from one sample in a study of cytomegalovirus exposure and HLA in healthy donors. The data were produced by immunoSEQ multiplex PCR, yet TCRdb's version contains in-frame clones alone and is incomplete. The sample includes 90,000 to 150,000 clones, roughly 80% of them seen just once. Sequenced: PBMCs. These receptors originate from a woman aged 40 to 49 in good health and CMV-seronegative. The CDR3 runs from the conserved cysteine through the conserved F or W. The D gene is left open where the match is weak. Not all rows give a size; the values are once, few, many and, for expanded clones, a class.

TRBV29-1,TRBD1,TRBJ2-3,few,CSVGGQGVADTQYF,TGCAGCGTGGGAGGACAGGGGGTCGCAGATACGCAGTATTTT
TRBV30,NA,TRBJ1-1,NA,CAWSRGGKNTEAFF,TGTGCCTGGAGTAGGGGGGGGAAGAACACTGAAGCTTTCTTT
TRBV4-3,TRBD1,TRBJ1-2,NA,CASSQDNRGLGYTF,TGCGCCAGCAGCCAAGATAACAGGGGGCTGGGCTACACCTTC
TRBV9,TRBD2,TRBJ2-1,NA,CASSVGGGAGGRVGNEQFF,TGTGCCAGCAGCGTAGGTGGGGGAGCTGGCGGGAGGGTTGGCAATGAGCAGTTCTTC
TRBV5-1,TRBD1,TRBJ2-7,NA,CASGDPGQGKQYF,TGCGCCAGCGGCGACCCGGGACAGGGGAAGCAGTACTTC
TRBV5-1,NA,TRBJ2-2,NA,CASSTVPSSNTGELFF,TGCGCCAGTTCGACTGTCCCTTCCTCGAACACCGGGGAGCTGTTTTTT
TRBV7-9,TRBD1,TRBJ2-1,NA,CASSPRGGTGTYNEQFF,TGTGCCAGCAGCCCTCGAGGGGGGACAGGGACCTACAATGAGCAGTTCTTC
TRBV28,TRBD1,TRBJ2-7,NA,CASSVGQGPPYEQYF,TGTGCCAGCAGTGTCGGACAGGGTCCCCCCTACGAGCAGTACTTC
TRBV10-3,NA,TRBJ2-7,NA,CAISAGYNEQYF,TGTGCCATCAGTGCAGGCTACAACGAGCAGTACTTC
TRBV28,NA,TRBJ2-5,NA,CASSLATPRETQYF,TGTGCCAGCAGTTTAGCGACACCCCGGGAGACCCAGTACTTC
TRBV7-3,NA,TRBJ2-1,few,CASRWGLNNEQFF,TGTGCCAGCAGATGGGGACTCAACAATGAGCAGTTCTTC
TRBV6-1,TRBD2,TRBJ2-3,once,CASSVLAASTDTQYF,TGTGCCAGCAGTGTCCTAGCGGCTAGCACAGATACGCAGTATTTT
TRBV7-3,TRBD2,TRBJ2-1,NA,CASASGSYNEQFF,TGTGCCAGCGCTAGCGGGAGCTACAATGAGCAGTTCTTC
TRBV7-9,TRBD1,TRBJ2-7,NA,CSSSLSGGYEQYF,TGTTCCAGCAGCTTATCAGGGGGCTACGAGCAGTACTTC
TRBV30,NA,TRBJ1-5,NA,CAWSGRHDQPQHF,TGTGCCTGGAGTGGCAGGCACGATCAGCCCCAGCATTTT
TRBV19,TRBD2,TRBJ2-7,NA,CASRSSGSSHEQYF,TGTGCCAGTAGGTCTAGCGGGAGTTCCCACGAGCAGTACTTC
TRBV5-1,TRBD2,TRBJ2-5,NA,CASSPSGASLETQYF,TGCGCCAGCAGCCCTAGCGGGGCCTCCTTGGAGACCCAGTACTTC
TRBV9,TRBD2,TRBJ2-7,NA,CASSRLAGISYEQYF,TGTGCCAGCAGCCGACTAGCGGGGATCTCCTACGAGCAGTACTTC
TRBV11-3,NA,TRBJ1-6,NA,CASSQGPNSPLHF,TGTGCCAGCAGCCAGGGTCCCAATTCACCCCTCCACTTT
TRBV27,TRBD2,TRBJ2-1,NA,CASSLKGGLAREGLYNEQFF,TGTGCCAGCAGTTTAAAGGGGGGACTAGCGAGAGAGGGTTTATACAATGAGCAGTTCTTC
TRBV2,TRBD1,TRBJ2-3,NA,CASSSGTGGYDTQYF,TGTGCCAGCAGTTCCGGGACAGGGGGCTACGATACGCAGTATTTT
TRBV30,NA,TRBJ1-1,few,CAWGRELTEAFF,TGTGCCTGGGGGCGGGAGCTCACTGAAGCTTTCTTT
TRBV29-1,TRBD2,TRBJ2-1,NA,CSVEGTSGRLVYNEQFF,TGCAGCGTTGAGGGGACTAGCGGGAGACTGGTTTACAATGAGCAGTTCTTC
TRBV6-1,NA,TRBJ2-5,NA,CASSLRQTRAGTQYF,TGTGCCAGCAGCCTTCGACAAACCCGCGCAGGGACCCAGTACTTC
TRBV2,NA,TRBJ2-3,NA,CASSELDWRNF,TGTGCCAGCAGTGAATTGGACTGGAGGAATTTT
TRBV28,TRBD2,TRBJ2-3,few,CASRVGSSGSLTDTQYF,TGTGCCAGCAGGGTAGGATCAAGCGGGAGCCTCACAGATACGCAGTATTTT
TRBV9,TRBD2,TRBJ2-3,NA,CASSPGSGNLRGTDTQYF,TGTGCCAGCAGCCCCGGCAGCGGGAATCTACGAGGTACAGATACGCAGTATTTT
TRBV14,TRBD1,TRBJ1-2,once,CASSPRQGTGYTF,TGTGCCAGCAGCCCCCGACAGGGGACGGGCTACACCTTC
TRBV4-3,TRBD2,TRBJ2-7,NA,CASSLGLAGADSYEQYF,TGCGCCAGCAGCCTAGGACTAGCGGGAGCCGACTCCTACGAGCAGTACTTC